The rows below give T cell receptor beta chains drawn from one sample of a study of post-analysis software for immune sequencing data. MiXCR, run by TCRdb on the PCR reads, gives a single entry per CDR3 protein. The sample yields about 820,000 distinct CDR3 sequences, roughly 58% seen once. The specimen was blood. The receptors shown here come from a girl aged 10-17 years with multiple sclerosis. CDR3s include the opening cysteine and the closing phenylalanine or tryptophan. D genes are given only for firm matches. Clone size is shown for a subset of rows, as once, few, many or a class of expanded clone.

>TRBJ2-5|.|TRBV2|.
CASSDGYQETQYF
TGTGCCAGCAGTGATGGGTACCAAGAGACCCAGTACTTC
>TRBJ2-3|few|TRBV6-1|.
CASSLTGQDTQYF
TGTGCCAGCAGCCTGACCGGGCAGGATACGCAGTATTTT
>TRBJ1-2|.|TRBV20-1|TRBD1
CSASRQGRPANYGYTF
TGCAGTGCTAGTAGACAGGGGAGGCCCGCTAACTATGGCTACACCTTC
>TRBJ2-4|few|TRBV4-1|.
CASSLSLQGWDIQYF
TGCGCCAGCAGCCTCTCACTTCAGGGATGGGACATTCAGTACTTC
>TRBJ1-1|.|TRBV29-1|.
CSGKLNTEAFF
TGCAGCGGTAAATTGAACACTGAAGCTTTCTTT
>TRBJ2-1|few|TRBV29-1|TRBD2
CSVGGLARYNEQFF
TGCAGCGTTGGGGGACTAGCGAGGTACAATGAGCAGTTCTTC
>TRBJ2-3|.|TRBV20-1|TRBD2
CSATVPAGGGDTQYF
TGCAGTGCTACCGTACCGGCGGGGGGTGGAGATACGCAGTATTTT
>TRBJ1-6|.|TRBV10-2|TRBD1
CASSEQGAGSPLHF
TGCGCCAGCAGTGAGCAGGGGGCTGGTTCACCCCTCCACTTT
>TRBJ1-1|.|TRBV29-1|TRBD1
CSLTGRMNTEAFF
TGCAGCTTGACAGGGCGGATGAACACTGAAGCTTTCTTT
>TRBJ2-1|.|TRBV20-1|TRBD2
CSANLGTSGRGPYNEQFF
TGCAGTGCTAACCTTGGGACTAGCGGACGCGGCCCCTACAATGAGCAGTTCTTC
>TRBJ2-5|few|TRBV9|TRBD1
CASSVEGQGEEQYF
TGTGCCAGCAGCGTAGAGGGACAGGGTGAGGAGCAGTACTTC
>TRBJ1-1|.|TRBV27|.
CASSPEPQMGAFF
TGTGCCAGCAGTCCAGAACCTCAAATGGGCGCTTTCTTT
>TRBJ1-2|.|TRBV29-1|TRBD1
CSVVLTGTGGFGGYTF
TGCAGCGTTGTCCTGACGGGGACAGGGGGCTTCGGAGGCTACACCTTC
>TRBJ2-3|.|TRBV10-1|.
CASSGLKGSDTQYF
TGCGCCAGCAGTGGACTCAAGGGGTCCGATACGCAGTATTTT
>TRBJ1-2|.|TRBV20-1|.
CSAGTIERPGFGYTF
TGCAGTGCCGGAACGATAGAGAGGCCCGGGTTTGGCTACACCTTC
>TRBJ2-5|.|TRBV20-1|TRBD2
CSARPWTSVETQYF
TGCAGTGCTAGACCTTGGACTAGCGTCGAGACCCAGTACTTC
>TRBJ2-5|.|TRBV5-5|TRBD1
CASSGTGFGRETQYF
TGTGCCAGCAGCGGGACAGGGTTCGGGAGGGAGACCCAGTACTTC
>TRBJ2-5|.|TRBV5-5|.
CASSLGTSPKETQYF
TGTGCCAGCAGCTTAGGGACAAGCCCTAAAGAGACCCAGTACTTC
>TRBJ1-2|.|TRBV12-3/TRBV12-4|TRBD1
CASSLVNRGYYGYTF
TGTGCCAGCAGTTTAGTTAACAGGGGGTACTATGGCTACACCTTC
>TRBJ2-1|few|TRBV29-1|.
CSVGYLARYNEQFF
TGCAGCGTTGGATATTTAGCGCGCTACAATGAGCAGTTCTTC
>TRBJ2-7|.|TRBV4-2|TRBD1
CASSQFSGGQGPYEQYF
TGTGCCAGCAGCCAATTTTCAGGGGGACAGGGTCCCTACGAGCAGTACTTC
>TRBJ2-5|.|TRBV7-3|TRBD1
CASSKDRGPQETQYF
TGTGCCAGCAGCAAGGACAGGGGGCCCCAAGAGACCCAGTACTTC
>TRBJ2-7|few|TRBV10-3|.
CAISESEIYEQYF
TGTGCCATCAGTGAGTCAGAGATCTACGAGCAGTACTTC
>TRBJ2-5|.|TRBV5-5|.
CASSLVGVNQETQYF
TGTGCCAGCAGCTTGGTTGGGGTTAACCAAGAGACCCAGTACTTC
>TRBJ1-1|.|TRBV7-9|.
CASSPKVTPNTEAFF
TGTGCCAGCAGCCCCAAAGTGACACCAAACACTGAAGCTTTCTTT
>TRBJ2-1|.|TRBV5-5|.
CASSQGWSSYNEQFF
TGTGCCAGCAGCCAGGGATGGAGCTCCTACAATGAGCAGTTCTTC
>TRBJ2-5|few|TRBV5-1|.
CASSSRTAQETQYF
TGCGCCAGCAGCTCCCGGACAGCCCAAGAGACCCAGTACTTC
>TRBJ2-7|many|TRBV5-1|TRBD1
CASSLGQGAYEQYF
TGCGCCAGCAGCTTGGGACAGGGGGCCTACGAGCAGTACTTC